This T cell receptor (beta chain) was profiled in a study of patients and donors after allogeneic stem cell transplantation. MiXCR, run by TCRdb on the RT-PCR reads, gives a single entry per CDR3 protein. This sample has about a million distinct CDR3 sequences, with more than 15% found just once. The CDR3 spans 17 residues. Trimming pared 2 bases from V and 5 bases from J, leaving 19 bases between. This TCR was recovered from a human donor who was either an allogeneic HSCT recipient or a stem cell or donor lymphocyte infusion donor (not recorded which). It is not recorded whose cells these are; they may come from a transplant donor. The V and J genes are TRBV12-3 or TRBV12-4 and TRBJ2-1, with D possibly being TRBD2 (5 bases). Sequencing input: blood, either unsorted or a sorted T cell fraction (not recorded which). In DNA, the CDR3 is TGTGCCAGCAGTTTATACCAGCGGTCTTACAACAACAATGAGCAGTTCTTC. It translates to CASSLYQRSYNNNEQFF.